This T cell receptor (beta chain) was sequenced during a study of blood T cell repertoires in COVID-19. V trimming: 3 bases; J trimming: 6 bases; junction bases outside the gene matches: 8. Per germline, CDR1 ENHRY and CDR2 SYGVKD. The CDR3 is 16 residues long. Source study methods: The assay estimated nucleated cells by amplifying reference gene primers. The method was immunoSEQ multiplex PCR; TCRdb's version includes in-frame clones alone and lacks a portion of them. From that table come the V and J calls and clone size; the DNA was used to work out D and trimming. The table lists a few hundred thousand clones, 70% to 90% of them singletons, with under 7% in the top ten. Participants spanned ages about 18 to 90 years and resided in over 20 US areas. A COVID-19 case had been met by exposed participants during the 2 weeks before study entry.

This receptor was taken from a woman aged 50 to 60 who had been exposed to COVID-19. This chain joins TRBV10-3 and TRBJ1-6; the match to TRBD1 covers 7 bases. Sample: PBMCs or T cells enriched from blood (not recorded which). CDR3 region: CAISDAPGQTNSPLHF. DNA of the CDR3: TGTGCCATCAGTGACGCCCCGGGACAGACTAATTCACCCCTCCACTTT.